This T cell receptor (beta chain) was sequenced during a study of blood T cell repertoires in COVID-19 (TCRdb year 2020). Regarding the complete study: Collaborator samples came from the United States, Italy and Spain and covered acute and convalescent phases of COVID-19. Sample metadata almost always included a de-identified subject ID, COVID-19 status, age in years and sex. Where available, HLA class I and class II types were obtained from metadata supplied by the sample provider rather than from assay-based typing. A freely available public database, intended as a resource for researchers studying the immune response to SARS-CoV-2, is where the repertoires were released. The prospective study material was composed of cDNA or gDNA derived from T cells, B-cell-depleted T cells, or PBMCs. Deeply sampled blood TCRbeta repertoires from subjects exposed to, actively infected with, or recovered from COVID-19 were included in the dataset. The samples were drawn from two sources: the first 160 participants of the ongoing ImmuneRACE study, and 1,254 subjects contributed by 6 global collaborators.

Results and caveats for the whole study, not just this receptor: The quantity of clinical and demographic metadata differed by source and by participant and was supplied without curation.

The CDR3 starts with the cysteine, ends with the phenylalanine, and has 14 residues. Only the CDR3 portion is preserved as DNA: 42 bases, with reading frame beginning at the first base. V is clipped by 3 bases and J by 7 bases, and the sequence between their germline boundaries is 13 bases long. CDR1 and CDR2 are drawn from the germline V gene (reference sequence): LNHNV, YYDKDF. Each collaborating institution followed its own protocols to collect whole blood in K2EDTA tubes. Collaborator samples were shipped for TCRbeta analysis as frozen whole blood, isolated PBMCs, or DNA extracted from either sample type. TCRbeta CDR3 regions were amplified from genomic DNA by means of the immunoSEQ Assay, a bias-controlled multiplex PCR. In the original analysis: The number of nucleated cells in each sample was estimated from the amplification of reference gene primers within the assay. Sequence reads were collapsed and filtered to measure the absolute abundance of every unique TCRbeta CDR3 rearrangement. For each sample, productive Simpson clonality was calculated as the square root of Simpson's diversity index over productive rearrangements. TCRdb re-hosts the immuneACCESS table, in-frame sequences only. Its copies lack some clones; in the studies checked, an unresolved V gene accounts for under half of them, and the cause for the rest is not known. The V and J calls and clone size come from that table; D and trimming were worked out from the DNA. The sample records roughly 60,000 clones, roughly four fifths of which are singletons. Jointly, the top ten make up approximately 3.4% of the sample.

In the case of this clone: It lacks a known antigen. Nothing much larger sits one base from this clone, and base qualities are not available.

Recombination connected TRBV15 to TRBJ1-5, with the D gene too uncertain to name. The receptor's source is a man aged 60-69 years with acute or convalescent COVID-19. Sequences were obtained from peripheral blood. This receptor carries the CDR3 CATSRGGTGQPQHF. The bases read TGTGCCACCAGCAGGGGAGGAACGGGACAGCCCCAGCATTTT.